What follows are 23 T cell receptor beta chains derived from one specimen sequenced in a study of T cell clonality in common variable immunodeficiency. This table comes from immunoSEQ multiplex PCR, and its TCRdb copy is limited to in-frame clones, with some not included. The specimen has around 29,000 clones, none found just once. Specimen: peripheral blood mononuclear cells. These receptors all stem from a person between 18 and 75 years old in good health.

This clone was detected ten times or more. Partial CDR3 DNA: TGTGCCAGCTCACCCCAGGATACG. Protein product: CASSPQDT. The entire CDR3 reads CASSPQDTQYF. V and J are TRBV18 and TRBJ2-3; D is unclear. The read stops 3 residues short of the end of the CDR3; the missing end is completed from the germline J gene. Germline CDR1 reads KGHSH; CDR2 reads LQKENI. The CDR3 loop spans 11 amino acids. With 3 bases removed from V and 6 bases from J, the gap between germline ends came to 4 bases.

This clone was detected ten times or more. Partial CDR3 DNA: TGCGCCAGCACCTCAACCCCAGGCCCAGACCCGTACGAG. The encoded protein is CASTSTPGPDPYE. The whole CDR3 protein is CASTSTPGPDPYEQYF. V and J are TRBV5-1 and TRBJ2-7; D is unclear. The CDR3 end lies 3 residues beyond the end of the read and is filled in from the germline J gene. V lost 6 bases and J lost 4, with 23 bases in between. This CDR3 has 16 residues. In germline, CDR1 is SGHRS, CDR2 YFSETQ.

This clone has at least ten counts. The read stops 3 residues short of the end of the CDR3; the missing end is completed from the germline J gene. The V gene is TRBV5-5, the J gene TRBJ1-4, with a tentative D call TRBD1 (6 bases). The germline gives CDR1 SGHKS, CDR2 YYEKEE (reference sequence). The CDR3 runs 13 residues. The V gene lost 4 bases and the J gene lost 5 bases, with 9 bases spanning the gap. CDR3 bases read: TGTGCCAGCAGCGGGGGCCTGAATGAAAAA. Translating gives CASSGGLNEK. The whole CDR3 region reads CASSGGLNEKLFF. The variable domain in full, completed from reference TRBV5-5 and TRBJ1-4, reads DAGVTQSPTHLIKTRGQQVTLRCSPISGHKSVSWYQQVLGQGPQFIFQYYEKEERGRGNFPDRFSARQFPNYSSELNVNALLLGDSALYLCASSGGLNEKLFFGSGTQLSVL.

In regard to this clone: The CDR3 end falls 3 residues outside the read, so it is completed with the germline J gene. This chain connects TRBV7-8 to TRBJ1-4, with D maybe TRBD1 (5 bases). This CDR3 comprises 17 residues. Germline CDR1 SGHVS, CDR2 FQNEAQ. The CDR3 protein is CASRSFKAHSGANVLFF. The CDR3 bases that were read are TGTGCCAGCAGATCGTTCAAGGCGCACTCTGGGGCCAACGTA.

This clone appeared many times. The CDR3 end falls 3 residues outside the read, so it is completed with the germline J gene. V is TRBV28 and J is TRBJ1-4, with a possible D match to TRBD1 (6 bases). CDR3 size: 16 residues. The V gene lost 3 bases and the J gene lost 0 bases, with 11 bases spanning the gap. Germline assignment: CDR1 MDHEN and CDR2 SYDVKM. This CDR3 is CASSLSGQSTNEKLFF. The CDR3 DNA, read in part, is TGTGCCAGCAGTTTGTCCGGACAGTCAACTAATGAAAAA. The full variable domain, completed using reference TRBV28 and TRBJ1-4, is DVKVTQSSRYLVKRTGEKVFLECVQDMDHENMFWYRQDPGLGLRLIYFSYDVKMKEKGDIPEGYSVSREKKERFSLILESASTNQTSMYLCASSLSGQSTNEKLFFGSGTQLSVL.

There are many counts of this clone. The observed sequence ends 3 residues before the CDR3 terminus, with the missing tail filled in from the germline J gene. The J gene is TRBJ2-3, the V gene TRBV5-6; 10 bases line up with TRBD1. From germline, CDR1 is SGHDT and CDR2 YYEEEE. The CDR3 is 14 residues long. V lost 2 bases to trimming and J lost 4 bases; unmatched junction nucleotides: 1. CDR3 DNA (partial): TGTGCCAGCAGCTTTGGACAGGGGGCAGATACG. Translated: CASSFGQGADT. The CDR3 reads in full as CASSFGQGADTQYF.

A note on this clone: The read halts 3 residues ahead of the CDR3 end, with the missing end drawn from the germline J gene. The rearrangement links TRBV20-1 to TRBJ2-5; TRBD1 agrees at 7 bases. The CDR3 runs to 14 residues. Trimming cost V 5 bases and J 1 base; bases outside gene matches: 7. The germline CDR1 and CDR2 sequences are DFQATT and SNEGSKA (reference sequence). The sequenced CDR3 bases are TGCAGTGCTCCGATAAGGGGGCGCCAAGAGACC. Its translation: CSAPIRGRQET. The whole CDR3 protein is CSAPIRGRQETQYF.

The table lists this clone with many counts. From the germline J gene comes the end of the CDR3, since the read stops 3 residues before it. The rearrangement uses TRBV19 and TRBJ1-6; maybe TRBD1 (5 bases). This CDR3 is built from 14 residues. Per germline, CDR1 LNHDA and CDR2 SQIVND (reference sequence). V lost 3 bases to trimming and J lost 10 bases, with 13 bases between them. The covered CDR3 bases are TGTGCCAGTAGTATTACAGGCCGGTTCTCACCC. Translating gives CASSITGRFSP. The full CDR3 reads CASSITGRFSPLHF.

This clone was seen many times. The read is 3 residues too short to cover the CDR3 end, so that end is filled in from the germline J gene. The chain links TRBV20-1 to TRBJ2-7; TRBD1 aligns across 9 bases. The length of the CDR3 is 12 residues. Trimming removed 7 bases from V and 2 bases from J; junction bases left unmatched: 3. Germline V gene lookup returns CDR1 DFQATT and CDR2 SNEGSKA (reference sequence). The CDR3 reads CSEGQGPYEQYF. CDR3 DNA (partial): TGCAGTGAGGGACAGGGACCCTACGAG.

This clone came up many times. The read ends 3 residues before the CDR3 terminus; that terminus is restored from the germline J gene. The chain combines TRBV20-1 with TRBJ1-1, with D perhaps TRBD1 (6 bases). Per the germline V gene, CDR1 is DFQATT and CDR2 is SNEGSKA (reference sequence). The CDR3 has 13 residues. Trimming shortened V by 5 bases and J by 4 bases, and 14 bases separated the two germline ends. CDR3 region: CSAGQRRGTEAFF. CDR3 DNA, as far as it was read: TGCAGTGCTGGACAGAGACGCGGCACTGAA.

This clone has ten or more counts. The read halts 3 residues ahead of the CDR3 end, with the missing end drawn from the germline J gene. Other nucleotide sequences from this sample produce the same CDR3. V and J are TRBV20-1 and TRBJ2-7; 7 bases are shared with TRBD1. Unmatched junction bases numbered 6, after V lost 3 bases and J lost 4 bases. The CDR3 loop spans 13 amino acids. The germline V gene encodes CDR1 DFQATT and CDR2 SNEGSKA (reference sequence). The CDR3 sequence: CSARTGLVYEQYF. The part of the CDR3 DNA that was read is TGCAGTGCTAGGACAGGGCTGGTATACGAG.

Ten or more counts support this clone. The CDR3 goes on 3 residues after the read ends, and that part is filled in from the germline J gene. The chain has TRBV20-1 and TRBJ1-2; 8 bases are a match to TRBD1. Germline V gives CDR1 DFQATT, CDR2 SNEGSKA (reference sequence). V gave up 3 bases and J gave up 5 bases; unmatched junction bases: 14. This CDR3 is built from 16 residues. The sequenced part of the CDR3 DNA is TGCAGTGCTAGGACCGGGACAGGTCCCCTTTATTATGGC. Translating gives CSARTGTGPLYYG. The whole CDR3 is CSARTGTGPLYYGYTF.

Notes on this clone: The missing CDR3 end, 3 residues past where the read stops, is filled in from the germline J gene. The same CDR3 can be traced to other DNA sequences in this sample. The chain has TRBV7-2 and TRBJ1-2, with D possibly being TRBD1 (5 bases). The CDR3 is 13 amino acids. V dropped 5 bases and J dropped 4 bases, with 11 bases sitting between them. Germline V gene lookup returns CDR1 SGHTA and CDR2 FQGNSA. The sequenced CDR3 bases are TGTGCCAGCAGCGCGACGGGGGTCTATGGC. Translated: CASSATGVYG. Given in full, the CDR3 is CASSATGVYGYTF.

This clone was seen ten or more times. The read falls 3 residues short of the CDR3 end, and the missing part is taken from the germline J gene. V usage is TRBV20-1 and J usage is TRBJ2-5; 7 positions agree with TRBD1. This CDR3 has 13 residues. Germline V lookup: CDR1 DFQATT, CDR2 SNEGSKA (reference sequence). J was trimmed by 7 bases and V by 6 bases; bases with no gene match: 11. CDR3 DNA, as far as it was read: TGCAGTGCAGGGAACAGGGGCAAGGGGACC. Protein: CSAGNRGKGT. In full, the CDR3 is CSAGNRGKGTQYF.

This clone was recorded many times. With the read ending 3 residues before the CDR3 end, the germline J gene is used to fill in that end. This chain uses TRBV11-3 with TRBJ2-2; D gene uncertain. The CDR3 has 12 amino acids. V was cut by 0 bases and J by 7 bases, with 3 bases left in between. The germline gives CDR1 SGHNT, CDR2 YENEEA. CDR3 sequence: CASSLDNGELFF. The sequenced part of the CDR3 DNA is TGTGCCAGCAGCTTAGACAACGGGGAG.

This clone came up many times. The read comes to an end 3 residues before the CDR3 does, leaving the germline J gene to fill in the end. The chain uses TRBV18 and TRBJ2-2, with 11 positions matching TRBD2. The CDR3 sequence is 17 residues long. Looked up from germline, CDR1 is KGHSH and CDR2 is LQKENI. Trimming took 8 bases from V and 0 from J; bases not matched to a gene: 8. The part of the CDR3 DNA that was read is TGTGCCAGCCCGACTAGCGGGGTTAGCGCGAACACCGGGGAG. Translating gives CASPTSGVSANTGE. The entire CDR3 protein reads CASPTSGVSANTGELFF.

In its sample, this clone was seen a few times. The read ends 3 residues before the CDR3 terminus; that terminus is restored from the germline J gene. This chain links TRBV10-2 with TRBJ1-1; D unresolved. Trimming took off 0 bases at V and 2 bases at J, with 7 bases between the two ends. The CDR3 spans 14 residues. From germline, CDR1 is WSHSY and CDR2 SAAADI. CDR3 bases read: TGCGCCAGCAGTGAGTCACACAGAAACACTGAA. Translating it yields CASSESHRNTE. The entire CDR3 protein reads CASSESHRNTEAFF.

There are many counts of this clone. The read stops 3 residues short of the end of the CDR3; the missing end is completed from the germline J gene. The rearrangement links TRBV20-1 to TRBJ1-1; a weak D match, TRBD1 (5 bases). The V end lost 5 bases, the J end lost 0 bases, and 16 bases lay between the germline ends. The CDR3 has 15 residues. Germline values: CDR1 DFQATT, CDR2 SNEGSKA (reference sequence). The CDR3 bases that were read are TGCAGTGCTCCTAAATCGGGGGGGGTGAACACTGAA. The encoded protein is CSAPKSGGVNTE. The CDR3 as a whole reads CSAPKSGGVNTEAFF.

This clone was detected only a few times. The observed sequence ends 3 residues before the CDR3 terminus, with the missing tail filled in from the germline J gene. The rearrangement links TRBV11-1 to TRBJ1-2; TRBD1 aligns across 9 bases. J was trimmed by 6 bases and V by 5 bases; bases with no gene match: 7. This CDR3 comprises 14 residues. The germline V gene encodes CDR1 SGHAT and CDR2 FQDESV (reference sequence). CDR3 loop: CASSGGQGYHGYTF. Partial CDR3 DNA: TGTGCCAGCAGCGGCGGACAGGGGTATCATGGC.

Of note for this clone: The observed sequence ends 3 residues before the CDR3 terminus, with the missing tail filled in from the germline J gene. V is TRBV7-2 and J is TRBJ2-1, with D possibly matching TRBD1 (6 bases). The ends were cut back, 6 bases at V and 0 bases at J, with 12 bases in the middle. Per the germline V gene, CDR1 is SGHTA and CDR2 is FQGNSA. This CDR3 region has 15 residues. CDR3 residues: CASSYTGSSYNEQFF. CDR3 DNA (partial): TGTGCCAGCAGTTATACAGGGAGCTCCTACAATGAG.

This clone was counted a few times. The CDR3 end falls 3 residues outside the read, so it is completed with the germline J gene. This sequence joins TRBV6-2 or TRBV6-3 and TRBJ1-5, with D perhaps TRBD1 (5 bases). The V gene's germline CDR1 is MNHEY and CDR2 SVGEGT. The length of the CDR3 is 16 residues. V shed 0 bases and J shed 2 bases, with 11 bases lying between them. The part of the CDR3 DNA that was read is TGTGCCAGCAGTTACTCGACCCTCAGGGGCAATCAGCCC. This sequence encodes CASSYSTLRGNQP. In full, the CDR3 is CASSYSTLRGNQPQHF.

Many counts were recorded for this clone. The observed sequence ends 3 residues before the CDR3 terminus, with the missing tail filled in from the germline J gene. The chain is built from TRBV5-1 and TRBJ1-3, with D possibly being TRBD1 (5 bases). Germline CDR1 and CDR2: SGHRS and YFSETQ. CDR3 length equals 14 residues. V lost 3 bases to trimming and J lost 7 bases, with 14 bases between them. Partial CDR3 DNA: TGCGCCAGCAGCTCGGGGGGGATAAGGAACACC. Protein: CASSSGGIRNT. The whole CDR3 protein reads CASSSGGIRNTIYF.

This clone was seen repeatedly, ten times or more. The CDR3 end falls 3 residues outside the read, so it is completed with the germline J gene. The J gene is TRBJ1-3, the V gene TRBV5-1; D gene unclear. This CDR3 spans 14 amino acids. Germline-derived CDR1 and CDR2 are SGHRS and YFSETQ. Trimming cost V 0 bases and J 4 bases, with 8 bases left between them. CDR3 DNA (partial): TGCGCCAGCAGCTTGGAAGGCAAGGGAAACACC. It yields the protein CASSLEGKGNT. The whole CDR3 sequence reads CASSLEGKGNTIYF.